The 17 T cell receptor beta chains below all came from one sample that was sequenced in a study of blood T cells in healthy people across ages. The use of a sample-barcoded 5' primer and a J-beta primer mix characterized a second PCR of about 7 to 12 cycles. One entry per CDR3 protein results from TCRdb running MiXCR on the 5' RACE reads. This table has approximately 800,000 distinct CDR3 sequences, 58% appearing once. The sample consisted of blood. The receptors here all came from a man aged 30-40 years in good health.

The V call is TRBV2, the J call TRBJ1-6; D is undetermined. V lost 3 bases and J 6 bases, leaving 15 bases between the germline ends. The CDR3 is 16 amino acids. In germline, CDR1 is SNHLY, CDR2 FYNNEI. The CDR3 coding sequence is TGTGCCAGCAGTGATTCAAACAGCCTCCTTAATTCACCCCTCCACTTT. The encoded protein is CASSDSNSLLNSPLHF.

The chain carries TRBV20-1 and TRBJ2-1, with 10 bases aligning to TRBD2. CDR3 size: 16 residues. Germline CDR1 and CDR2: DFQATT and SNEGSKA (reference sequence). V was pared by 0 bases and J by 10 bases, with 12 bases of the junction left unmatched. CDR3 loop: CSARDQRGGHSYEQFF. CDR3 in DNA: TGCAGTGCTAGAGATCAGCGGGGGGGCCATTCATACGAGCAGTTCTTC.

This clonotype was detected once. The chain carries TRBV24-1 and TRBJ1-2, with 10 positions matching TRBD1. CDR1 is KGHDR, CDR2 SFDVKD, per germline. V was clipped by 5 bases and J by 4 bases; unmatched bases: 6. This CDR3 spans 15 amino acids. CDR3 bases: TGTGCCACCAGTGGCCCCGGGACAGGGGTCTATGGCTACACCTTC. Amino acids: CATSGPGTGVYGYTF.

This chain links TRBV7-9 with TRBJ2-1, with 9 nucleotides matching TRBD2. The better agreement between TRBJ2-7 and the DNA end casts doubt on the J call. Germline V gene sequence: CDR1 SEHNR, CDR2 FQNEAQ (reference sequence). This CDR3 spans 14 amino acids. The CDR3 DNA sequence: TGTGCCAGCAGCGATAGCGGGAGTATGAACGAGCAGTACTTC. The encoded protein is CASSDSGSMNEQYF.

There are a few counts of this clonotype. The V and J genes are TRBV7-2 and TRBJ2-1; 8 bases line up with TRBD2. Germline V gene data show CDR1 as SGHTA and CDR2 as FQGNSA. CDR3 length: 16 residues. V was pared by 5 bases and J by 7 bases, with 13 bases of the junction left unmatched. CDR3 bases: TGTGCCAGCAGCGCAAGGACTAGCCCAAAGGGTAATGAGCAGTTCTTC. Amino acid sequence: CASSARTSPKGNEQFF.

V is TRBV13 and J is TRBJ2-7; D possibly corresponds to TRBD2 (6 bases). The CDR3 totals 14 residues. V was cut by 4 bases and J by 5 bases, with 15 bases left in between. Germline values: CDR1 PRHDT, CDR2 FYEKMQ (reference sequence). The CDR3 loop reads CASSSGDHLNEQYF. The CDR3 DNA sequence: TGTGCCAGCAGCTCGGGGGACCACCTGAACGAGCAGTACTTC.

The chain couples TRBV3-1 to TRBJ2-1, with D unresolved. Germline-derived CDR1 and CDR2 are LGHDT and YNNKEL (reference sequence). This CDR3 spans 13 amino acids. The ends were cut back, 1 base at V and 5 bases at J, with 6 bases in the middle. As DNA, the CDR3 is TGTGCCAGCAGCCAAGGGCGTCACAATGAGCAGTTCTTC. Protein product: CASSQGRHNEQFF.

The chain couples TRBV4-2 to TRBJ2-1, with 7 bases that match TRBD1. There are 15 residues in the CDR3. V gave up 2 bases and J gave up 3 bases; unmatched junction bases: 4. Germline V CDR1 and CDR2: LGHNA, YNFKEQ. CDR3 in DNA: TGTGCCAGCAGCCAAATGGGGGACAGCTACAATGAGCAGTTCTTC. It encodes CASSQMGDSYNEQFF.

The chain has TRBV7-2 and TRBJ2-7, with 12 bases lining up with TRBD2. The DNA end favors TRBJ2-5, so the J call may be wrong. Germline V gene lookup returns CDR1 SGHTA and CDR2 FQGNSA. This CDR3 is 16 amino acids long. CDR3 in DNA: TGTGCCAGCAGCTTAAGGTCTAGCGGGGGGGCTGAGACCCAGTACTTC. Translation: CASSLRSSGGAETQYF.

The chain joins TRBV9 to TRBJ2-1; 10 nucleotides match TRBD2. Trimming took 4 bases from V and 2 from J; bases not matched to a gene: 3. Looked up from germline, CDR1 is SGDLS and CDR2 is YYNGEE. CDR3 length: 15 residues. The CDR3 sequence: CASSTSGAAYNEQFF. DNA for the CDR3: TGTGCCAGCAGCACTAGCGGGGCTGCCTACAATGAGCAGTTCTTC.

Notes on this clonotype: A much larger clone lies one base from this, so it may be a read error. The CDR3 here is CSVGSGGYNEQYF. The CDR3 nucleotides are TGCAGCGTTGGAAGCGGGGGTTACAATGAGCAGTACTTC. The chain recombines TRBV29-1 with TRBJ2-5, with 8 positions matching TRBD2. Germline V gives CDR1 SQVTM, CDR2 ANQGSEA. V trimming: 4 bases; J trimming: 11 bases; junction bases outside the gene matches: 12. CDR3 length: 13 residues.

The CDR3 bases are TGCAGTGTTCTCCACTCAGCCTCCTATAATTCACCCCTCCACTTT. Its translation is CSVLHSASYNSPLHF. This chain links TRBV20-1 with TRBJ1-6; D gene uncertain. This CDR3 is 15 amino acids long. The V and J ends lost 7 bases and 0 bases respectively, with 13 bases between them. Germline values: CDR1 DFQATT, CDR2 SNEGSKA (reference sequence).

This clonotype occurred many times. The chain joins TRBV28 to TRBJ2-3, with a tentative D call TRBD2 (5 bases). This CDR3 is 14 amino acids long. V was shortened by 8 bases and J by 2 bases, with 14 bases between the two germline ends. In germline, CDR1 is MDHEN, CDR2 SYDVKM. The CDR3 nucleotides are TGTGCCAGCCTCCCGGGAATAGCCACAGATACGCAGTATTTT. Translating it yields CASLPGIATDTQYF.

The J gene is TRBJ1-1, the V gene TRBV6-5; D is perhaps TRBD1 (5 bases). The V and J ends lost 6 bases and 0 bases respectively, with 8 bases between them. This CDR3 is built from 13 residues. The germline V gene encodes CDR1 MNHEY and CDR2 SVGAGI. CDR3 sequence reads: CASRGDLNTEAFF. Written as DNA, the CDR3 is TGTGCCAGCAGAGGGGACCTGAACACTGAAGCTTTCTTT.

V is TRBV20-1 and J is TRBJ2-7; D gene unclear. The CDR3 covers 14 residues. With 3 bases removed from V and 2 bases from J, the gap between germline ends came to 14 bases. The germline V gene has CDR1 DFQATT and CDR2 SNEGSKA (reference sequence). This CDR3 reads CSASSYLSAYEQYF. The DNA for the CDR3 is TGCAGTGCTAGTTCCTATCTGTCCGCCTACGAGCAGTACTTC.

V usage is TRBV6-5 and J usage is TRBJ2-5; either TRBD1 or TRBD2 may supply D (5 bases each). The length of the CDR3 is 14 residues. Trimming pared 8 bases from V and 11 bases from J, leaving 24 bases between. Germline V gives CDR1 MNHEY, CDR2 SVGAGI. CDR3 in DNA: TGTGCCAGCGGTAGGGCCTTACGGGGCAATGAGCAGTACTTC. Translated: CASGRALRGNEQYF.

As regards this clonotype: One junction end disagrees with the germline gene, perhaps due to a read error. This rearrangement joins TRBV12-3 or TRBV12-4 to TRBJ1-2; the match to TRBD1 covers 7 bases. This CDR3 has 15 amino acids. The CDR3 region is CASGYETGQLAGHTF. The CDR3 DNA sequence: TGTGCCAGCGGATACGAGACGGGACAGTTGGCTGGCCACACCTTC.